This TCR beta chain was captured by sequencing in a study of response to subunit inactivated influenza vaccine. Study observations and caveats: The authors suggested that every seasonal influenza vaccination recruits few new T cells.

Trimming removed 1 base from V and 2 bases from J, with 10 bases in between. Germline V gene lookup returns CDR1 SGDLS and CDR2 YYNGEE. The CDR3 runs to 15 residues. On this clonotype itself: The antigen is unknown.

TCRdb re-analysed the RT-PCR reads in MiXCR, keeping a single row per CDR3 protein. Of 250,000 to 350,000 distinct CDR3 sequences listed, around 20% are singletons. This TCR was sampled from a man in his fifties or sixties who received an inactivated influenza vaccine. The chain combines TRBV9 with TRBJ2-1; perhaps D is TRBD1 or TRBD2 (5 bases each). The sequencing used PBMCs from blood, collected about 19 months after vaccination. CDR3 sequence: CASSVMGETYNEQFF. CDR3 bases: TGTGCCAGCAGCGTAATGGGGGAAACCTACAATGAGCAGTTCTTC.